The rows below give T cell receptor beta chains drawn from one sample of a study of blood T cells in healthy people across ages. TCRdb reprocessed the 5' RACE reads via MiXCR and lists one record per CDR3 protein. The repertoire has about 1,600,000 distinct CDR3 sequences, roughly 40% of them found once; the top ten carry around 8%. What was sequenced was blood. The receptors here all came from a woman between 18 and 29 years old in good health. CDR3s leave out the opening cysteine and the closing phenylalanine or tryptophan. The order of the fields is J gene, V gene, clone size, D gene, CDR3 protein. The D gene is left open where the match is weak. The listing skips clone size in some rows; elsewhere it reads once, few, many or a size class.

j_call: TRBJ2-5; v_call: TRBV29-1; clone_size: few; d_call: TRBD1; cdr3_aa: SGPGQCHLPQQETQY
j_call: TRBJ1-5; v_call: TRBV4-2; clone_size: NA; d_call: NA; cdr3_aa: ASCQDTPGGTITPRARAPQH
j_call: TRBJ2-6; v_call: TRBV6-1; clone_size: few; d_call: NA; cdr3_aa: ASSPRGGTRYSGANVLT
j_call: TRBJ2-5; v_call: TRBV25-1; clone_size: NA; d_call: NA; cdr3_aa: ASSEGLTSYQETQY
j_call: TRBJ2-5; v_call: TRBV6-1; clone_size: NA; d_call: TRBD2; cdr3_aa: ASSDGTSVYNEQY
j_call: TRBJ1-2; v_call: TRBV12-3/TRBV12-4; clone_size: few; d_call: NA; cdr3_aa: ASSPDRNAAGYT
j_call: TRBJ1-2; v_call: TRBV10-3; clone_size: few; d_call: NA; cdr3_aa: AISEPERDRPTGRYGYT
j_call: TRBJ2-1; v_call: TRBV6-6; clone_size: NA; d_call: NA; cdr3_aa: ASSPDRVELNNEQF
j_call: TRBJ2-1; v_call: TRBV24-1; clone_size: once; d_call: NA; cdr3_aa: ATSLINEQF
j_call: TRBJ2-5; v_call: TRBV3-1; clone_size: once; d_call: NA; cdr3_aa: ASSQDQGQESQY
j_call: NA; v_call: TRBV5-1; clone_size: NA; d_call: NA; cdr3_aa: VSSPQDYTEQY
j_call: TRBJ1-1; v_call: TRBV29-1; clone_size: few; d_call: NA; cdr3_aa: SVAGNGNTEAF
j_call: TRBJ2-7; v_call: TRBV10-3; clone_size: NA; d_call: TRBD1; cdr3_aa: AISEWDRDHEQY
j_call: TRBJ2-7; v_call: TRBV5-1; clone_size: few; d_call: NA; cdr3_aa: ASSFPSGLDEQY
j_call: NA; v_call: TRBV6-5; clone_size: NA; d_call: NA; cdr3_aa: ASADIGYEQY
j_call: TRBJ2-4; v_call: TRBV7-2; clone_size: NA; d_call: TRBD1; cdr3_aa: VSSPDRGVYGQY
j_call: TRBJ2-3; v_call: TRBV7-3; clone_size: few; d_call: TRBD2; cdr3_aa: ASSAGSGSTDTQY
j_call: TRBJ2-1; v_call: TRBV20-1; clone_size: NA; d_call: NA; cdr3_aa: SARLVNGNEQF
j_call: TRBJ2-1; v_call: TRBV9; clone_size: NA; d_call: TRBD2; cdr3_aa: ASSVATGSGEYNEQF
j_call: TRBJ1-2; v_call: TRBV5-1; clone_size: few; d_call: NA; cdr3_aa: ASSLGDMGGYT
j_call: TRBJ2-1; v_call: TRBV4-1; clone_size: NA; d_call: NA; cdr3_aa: ASSQARISEQF
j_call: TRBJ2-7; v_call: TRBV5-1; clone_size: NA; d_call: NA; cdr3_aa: ASSLGLAQNEQY
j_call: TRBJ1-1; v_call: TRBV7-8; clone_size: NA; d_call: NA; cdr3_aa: ASSSSRGGNTEAF
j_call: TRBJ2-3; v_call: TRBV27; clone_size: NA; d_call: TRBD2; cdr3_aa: ACSLEAGLKTDTQY
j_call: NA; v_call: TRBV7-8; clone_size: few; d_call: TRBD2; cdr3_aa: ASSLEGTSGLETQY
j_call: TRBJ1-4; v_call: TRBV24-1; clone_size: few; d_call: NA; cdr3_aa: ATSDGATNEKLF
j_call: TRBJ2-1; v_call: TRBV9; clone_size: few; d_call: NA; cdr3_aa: ASSVAPVPSGNEQF
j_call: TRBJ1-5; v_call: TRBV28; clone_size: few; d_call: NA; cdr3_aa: AIPGSADSNQPQH
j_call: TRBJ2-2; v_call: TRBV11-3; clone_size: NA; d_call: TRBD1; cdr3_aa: ASSLWDRGVSGELF
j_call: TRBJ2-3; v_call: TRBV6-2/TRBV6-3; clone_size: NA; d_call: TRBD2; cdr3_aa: ASSYRRGAVDTQY
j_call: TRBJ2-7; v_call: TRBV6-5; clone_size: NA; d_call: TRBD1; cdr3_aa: ASSYWGGQGADEQY
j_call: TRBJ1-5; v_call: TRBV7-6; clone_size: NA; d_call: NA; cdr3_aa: ASSLGSGGGEPQH
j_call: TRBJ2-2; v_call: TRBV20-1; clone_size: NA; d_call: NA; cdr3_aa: SASGTGELF
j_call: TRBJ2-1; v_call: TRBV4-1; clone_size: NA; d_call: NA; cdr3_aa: ASSQDNSANEQF
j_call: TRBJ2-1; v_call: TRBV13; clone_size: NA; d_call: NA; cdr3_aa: ASSTAGRRGNNEQF
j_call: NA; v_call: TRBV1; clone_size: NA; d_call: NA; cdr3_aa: TSSHLGATLNEQY
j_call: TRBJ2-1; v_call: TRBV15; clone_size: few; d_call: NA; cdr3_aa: ATSQEMVGSNEQF
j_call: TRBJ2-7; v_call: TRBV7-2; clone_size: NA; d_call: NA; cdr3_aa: ASSQRSGAYEQY
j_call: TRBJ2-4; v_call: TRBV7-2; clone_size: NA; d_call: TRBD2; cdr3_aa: ASSAWIGGGDIQY
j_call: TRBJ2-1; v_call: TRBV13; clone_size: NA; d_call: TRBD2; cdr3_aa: ASSLGLAGGGRDEQF
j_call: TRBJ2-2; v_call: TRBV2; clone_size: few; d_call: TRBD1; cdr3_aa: ASSEATGDIGELF
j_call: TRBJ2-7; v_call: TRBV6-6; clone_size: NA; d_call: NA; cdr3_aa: ASSYGLADRGQY